Reported below is one T cell receptor beta chain. No antigen is known for it. The TCRbeta library was prepared with unique molecular identifiers. TCRdb redid the calling of the PCR reads with MiXCR, one entry per CDR3 protein. Among about 830,000 distinct CDR3 sequences listed, approximately 15% were seen once. This sample is drawn from a study of T-cell reconstitution after alpha-beta-depleted transplantation in children. Study-level points and caveats: After transplant, at about two months, alpha-beta T cells were reportedly derived from several hundred expanded graft clones. The high TCRbeta diversity at day 60 in some patients came from surviving recipient T cells and thymic progenitors. Counts and diversity of T cells one year after transplant came mostly from newly produced T cells.

This CDR3 spans 18 amino acids. Germline V gene data show CDR1 as SGHDT and CDR2 as YYEEEE. The ends lost 5 bases at V and 6 bases at J; junction bases unmatched: 18. Sequenced here: PBMCs, mostly from graft donor cells, sampled 360 days after TCRalphabeta/CD19-depleted stem cell transplant. This TCR was recovered from a male patient between 10 and 17 years old who had a stem cell transplant for acute lymphoblastic leukemia, so the T cells may come from the graft donor. The rearrangement joins TRBV5-6 to TRBJ2-3, with TRBD1 matching over 10 bases. This CDR3 reads CASRKPRTGGTMTDTQYF. CDR3 DNA: TGTGCCAGCAGAAAGCCCCGGACAGGGGGGACCATGACGGATACGCAGTATTTT. The full variable domain, in which reference TRBV5-6 and TRBJ2-3 provide the parts outside the CDR3, is DAGVTQSPTHLIKTRGQQVTLRCSPKSGHDTVSWYQQALGQGPQFIFQYYEEEERQRGNFPDRFSGHQFPNYSSELNVNALLLGDSALYLCASRKPRTGGTMTDTQYFGPGTRLTVL.